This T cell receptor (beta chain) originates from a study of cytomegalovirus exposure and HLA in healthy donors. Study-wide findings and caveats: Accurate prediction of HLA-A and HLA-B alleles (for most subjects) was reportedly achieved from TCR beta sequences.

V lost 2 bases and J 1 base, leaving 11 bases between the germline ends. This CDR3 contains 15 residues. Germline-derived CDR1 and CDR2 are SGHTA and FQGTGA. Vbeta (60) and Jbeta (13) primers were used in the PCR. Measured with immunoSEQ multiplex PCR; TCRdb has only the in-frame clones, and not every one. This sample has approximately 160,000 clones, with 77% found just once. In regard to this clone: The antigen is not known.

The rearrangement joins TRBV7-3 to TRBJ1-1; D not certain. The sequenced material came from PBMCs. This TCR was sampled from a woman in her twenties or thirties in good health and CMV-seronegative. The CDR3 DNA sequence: TGTGCCAGCAGCTTAGAGCCCGCATCGAACACTGAAGCTTTCTTT. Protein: CASSLEPASNTEAFF.